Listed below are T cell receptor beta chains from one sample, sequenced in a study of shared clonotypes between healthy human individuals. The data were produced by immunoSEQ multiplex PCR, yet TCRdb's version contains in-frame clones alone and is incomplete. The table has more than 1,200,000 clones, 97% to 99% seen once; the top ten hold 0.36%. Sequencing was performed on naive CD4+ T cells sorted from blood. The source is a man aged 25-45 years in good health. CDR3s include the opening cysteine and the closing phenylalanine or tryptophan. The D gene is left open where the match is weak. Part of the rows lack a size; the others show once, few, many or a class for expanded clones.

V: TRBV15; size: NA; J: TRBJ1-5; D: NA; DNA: TGTGCCACCACCGATTTCACAGGGAGCAATCAGCCCCAGCATTTT; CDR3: CATTDFTGSNQPQHF
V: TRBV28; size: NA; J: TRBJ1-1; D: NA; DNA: TGTGCCACGTCACTGGACCCGAACACTGAAGCTTTCTTT; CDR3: CATSLDPNTEAFF
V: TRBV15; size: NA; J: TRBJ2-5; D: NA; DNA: TGTGCCACCAGCAGAGATCCTAGCCCAACGACCCAGTACTTC; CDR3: CATSRDPSPTTQYF
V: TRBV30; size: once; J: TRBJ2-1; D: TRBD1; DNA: TGTGCCTCGGCTCAGGGGGTCGGTGAGCAGTTCTTC; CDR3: CASAQGVGEQFF
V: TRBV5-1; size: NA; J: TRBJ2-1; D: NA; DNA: TGCGCCAGCAGCTTGGATAGGCTCGGTGAGCAGTTCTTC; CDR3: CASSLDRLGEQFF
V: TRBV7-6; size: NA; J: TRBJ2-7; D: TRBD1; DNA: TGTGCCAGCAGCTTAGGACAGGGGGCGAACGAGCAGTACTTC; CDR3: CASSLGQGANEQYF
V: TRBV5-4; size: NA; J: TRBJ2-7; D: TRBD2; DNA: TGTGCCAGCAGCACCACGAGTAGCGTGCGGGAGGAGCAGTACTTC; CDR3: CASSTTSSVREEQYF
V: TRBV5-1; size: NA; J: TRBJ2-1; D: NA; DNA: TGCGCCAGCAGTAGGCGCGCAGGCGGCGATGAGCAGTTCTTC; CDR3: CASSRRAGGDEQFF
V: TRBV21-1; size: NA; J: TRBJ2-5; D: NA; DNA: TGTGCCAGCAGCCGGGGCGAGGAACAGGGGGAAATTTGGAGAGAGACCCAGTACTTC; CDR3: CASSRGEEQGEIWRETQYF
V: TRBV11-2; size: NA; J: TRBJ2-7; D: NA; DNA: TGTGCCAGCAGCTTAGAAGCGGTGTTAGCCTACGAGCAGTACTTC; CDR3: CASSLEAVLAYEQYF
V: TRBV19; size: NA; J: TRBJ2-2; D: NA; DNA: TGTGCCAGTAGTATAGTTCTACCGAACACCGGGGAGCTGTTTTTT; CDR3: CASSIVLPNTGELFF
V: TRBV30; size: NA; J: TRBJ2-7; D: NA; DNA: TGTGCCAGTAAGGGGGTTTTGTACGAGCAGTACTTC; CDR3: CASKGVLYEQYF
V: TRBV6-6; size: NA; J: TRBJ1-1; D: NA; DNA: TGTGCCAGCAGTCCAATACAAGCGAACACTGAAGCTTTCTTT; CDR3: CASSPIQANTEAFF
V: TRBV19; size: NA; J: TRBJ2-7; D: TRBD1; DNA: TGTGCCAGTAGTACCATAGACAGGGCCCCCTACGAGCAGTACTTC; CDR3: CASSTIDRAPYEQYF
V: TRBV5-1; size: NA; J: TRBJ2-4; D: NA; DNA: TGCGCCAGCAGCGTCCTAGGCGAGAACATTCAGTACTTC; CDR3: CASSVLGENIQYF
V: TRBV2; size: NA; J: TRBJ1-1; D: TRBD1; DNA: TGTGCCAGCAGCCCGACAGGGGGTGAAGCTTTCTTT; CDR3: CASSPTGGEAFF
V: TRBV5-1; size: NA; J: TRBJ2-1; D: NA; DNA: TGCGCCAGCAGCTTGGACCGAGGCAATGAGCAGTTCTTC; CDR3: CASSLDRGNEQFF
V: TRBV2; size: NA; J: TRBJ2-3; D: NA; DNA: TGTGCCAGCTCTCGGAGCACAGATACGCAGTATTTT; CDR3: CASSRSTDTQYF
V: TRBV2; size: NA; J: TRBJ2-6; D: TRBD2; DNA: TGTGCCAGCAGTGTTAGACTAGCGGGAGGGGATTCTGGGGCCAACGTCCTGACTTTC; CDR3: CASSVRLAGGDSGANVLTF
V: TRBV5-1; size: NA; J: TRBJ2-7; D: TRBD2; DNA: TGCGCCAGTCAACTAGCGGGAGGGCCCTACGAGCAGTACTTC; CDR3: CASQLAGGPYEQYF
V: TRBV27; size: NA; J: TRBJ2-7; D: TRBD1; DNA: TGTGCCAGCAGTGCAAGACAGGGGGCAGGGGGCGAGCAGTACTTC; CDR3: CASSARQGAGGEQYF
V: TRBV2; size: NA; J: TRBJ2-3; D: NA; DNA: TGTGCCAGCAACGCGGATAGGAGCACAGATACGCAGTATTTT; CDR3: CASNADRSTDTQYF
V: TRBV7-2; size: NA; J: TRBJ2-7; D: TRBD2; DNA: TGTGCCAGCAGCGTGACTAGCGGGAGGTACGAGCAGTACTTC; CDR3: CASSVTSGRYEQYF
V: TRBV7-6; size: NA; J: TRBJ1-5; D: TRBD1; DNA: TGTGCCAGCAGCTTGGGACAGGCCAAAAATCAGCCCCAGCATTTT; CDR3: CASSLGQAKNQPQHF
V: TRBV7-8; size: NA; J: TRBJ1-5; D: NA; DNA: TGTGCCAGCAGCTTAATAGGAGCATTTCAGCCCCAGCATTTT; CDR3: CASSLIGAFQPQHF
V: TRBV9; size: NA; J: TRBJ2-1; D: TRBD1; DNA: TGTGCCAGCAGCGTAAACCGGGACAGGGGGCTGAATGAGCAGTTCTTC; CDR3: CASSVNRDRGLNEQFF
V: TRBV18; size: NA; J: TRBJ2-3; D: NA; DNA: TGTGCCAGCTCACCATATTCGGGACTCACGGATACGCAGTATTTT; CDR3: CASSPYSGLTDTQYF
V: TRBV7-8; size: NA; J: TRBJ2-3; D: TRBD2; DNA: TGTGCCAGCAGCTTAACCGTAGCGGGAGGGCCTAGTTCAGATACGCAGTATTTT; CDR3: CASSLTVAGGPSSDTQYF
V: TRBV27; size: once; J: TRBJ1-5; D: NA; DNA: TGTGCCAGCAGCGGCCTAGCAGCGGGTCAGCCCCAGCATTTT; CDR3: CASSGLAAGQPQHF
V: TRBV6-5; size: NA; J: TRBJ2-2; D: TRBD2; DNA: TGTGCCAGCAGACTAGCGGAGGGGAGGGCCGGGGAGCTGTTTTTT; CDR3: CASRLAEGRAGELFF
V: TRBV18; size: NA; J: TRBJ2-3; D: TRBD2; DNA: TGTGCCAGCTCACCCCGGGAGTTAGCGGGAGCTGATACGCAGTATTTT; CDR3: CASSPRELAGADTQYF
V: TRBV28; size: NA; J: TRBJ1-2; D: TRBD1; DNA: TGTGCCAGCAGTGAGAAAGGGGGCGCAGGAAACTATGGCTACACCTTC; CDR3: CASSEKGGAGNYGYTF
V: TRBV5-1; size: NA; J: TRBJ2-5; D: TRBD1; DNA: TGCGCCAGCAGCTTCTATAAGCAGGGGGCCGGGGAGACCCAGTACTTC; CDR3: CASSFYKQGAGETQYF
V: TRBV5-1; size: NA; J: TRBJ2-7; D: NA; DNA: TGCGCCAGCAGCTTGGACGAAGCAGGCGGCGTTCGGGACGAGCAGTACTTC; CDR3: CASSLDEAGGVRDEQYF
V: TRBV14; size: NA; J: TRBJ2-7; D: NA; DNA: TGTGCCAGCAGCCAAGGACTTGGAGCGGCTAGCTCCTACGAGCAGTACTTC; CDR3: CASSQGLGAASSYEQYF
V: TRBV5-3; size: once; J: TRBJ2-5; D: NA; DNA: TGTGCCAGAAGCTGGACCGGGAGCGAGGGGGAGACCCAGTACTTC; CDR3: CARSWTGSEGETQYF
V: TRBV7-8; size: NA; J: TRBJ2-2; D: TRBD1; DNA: TGTGCCAGCAGCTCCGGACAGGCGAACACCGGGGAGCTGTTTTTT; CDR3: CASSSGQANTGELFF
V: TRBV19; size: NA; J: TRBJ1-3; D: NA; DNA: TGTGCCAGTAGACGAACGGGGGGAAACACCATATATTTT; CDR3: CASRRTGGNTIYF
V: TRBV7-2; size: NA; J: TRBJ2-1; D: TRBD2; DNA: TGTGCCAGCAGCTTGAGGACTAGCGGGATCTCCTACAATGAGCAGTTCTTC; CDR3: CASSLRTSGISYNEQFF